Following are 9 T cell receptor beta chains from one sample sequenced in a study of T cell clonotyping in hematopoietic cell transplantation. Method: immunoSEQ multiplex PCR; TCRdb's copy keeps in-frame clones and lacks some. The table lists roughly 37,000 clones, approximately 88% of them singletons, with 1.5% to 2% in the top ten. The sample consisted of peripheral blood mononuclear cells. The source is a woman aged 40 to 55 in good health. Some clones in this sample may be carry-over from other donors' samples.

The chain combines TRBV28 with TRBJ1-4, with a weak D call TRBD1 (5 bases). The CDR3 totals 12 residues. With 5 bases removed from V and 7 bases from J, the gap between germline ends came to 8 bases. CDR1 is MDHEN and CDR2 is SYDVKM in the germline V gene. The CDR3 sequence is CASSLQGEKLFF. The CDR3 bases are TGTGCCAGCAGTCTCCAGGGTGAAAAACTGTTTTTT.

The chain combines TRBV25-1 with TRBJ2-1, with 7 bases fitting TRBD2. The CDR3 has 14 residues. Germline lookup yields CDR1 MGHDK and CDR2 SYGVNS. The J segment lost 3 bases and the V segment lost 3 bases, leaving 2 bases of the junction unmatched. CDR3 in amino acids: CASSDAGDYNEQFF. The CDR3 DNA follows: TGTGCCAGCAGTGATGCGGGAGACTACAATGAGCAGTTCTTC. Together with reference TRBV25-1 and TRBJ2-1, the CDR3 gives the full variable domain: EADIYQTPRYLVIGTGKKITLECSQTMGHDKMYWYQQDPGMELHLIHYSYGVNSTEKGDLSSESTVSRIRTEHFPLTLESARPSHTSQYLCASSDAGDYNEQFFGPGTRLTVL.

This chain links TRBV10-1 with TRBJ2-7; the D gene could be TRBD1 or TRBD2 (5 bases each). V was cut by 4 bases and J by 5 bases, with 21 bases left in between. This CDR3 has 16 amino acids. CDR1 and CDR2 from the germline V gene are WNHNN and SYGVQD (reference sequence). The chain's CDR3 is CASSVSRESTYDEQYF. The CDR3 region has the DNA TGCGCCAGCAGTGTCTCCAGGGAGTCCACCTACGACGAGCAGTACTTC.

The V call is TRBV7-8, the J call TRBJ2-7, with no clear D. V lost 5 bases and J lost 2, with 13 bases in between. CDR1 is SGHVS, CDR2 FQNEAQ, per germline. This CDR3 spans 14 amino acids. CDR3 residues: CASSASGVAYEQYF. The CDR3 DNA reads as TGTGCCAGCAGCGCCTCGGGTGTCGCCTACGAGCAGTACTTC. Full variable domain (remainder filled in from reference TRBV7-8 and TRBJ2-7): GAGVSQSPRYKVAKRGQDVALRCDPISGHVSLFWYQQALGQGPEFLTYFQNEAQLDKSGLPSDRFFAERPEGSVSTLKIQRTQQEDSAVYLCASSASGVAYEQYFGPGTRLTVT.

V and J are TRBV6-1 and TRBJ2-7, with 10 bases that match TRBD1. The CDR3 sequence is 15 residues long. Germline V gene sequence: CDR1 MNHNS, CDR2 SASEGT. Trimming at V came to 6 bases and at J to 4 bases, leaving 9 bases not matched to a gene. In DNA form, the CDR3 reads TGTGCCAGCAGACTAGGGGGACAGGGGATATACGAGCAGTACTTC. Protein sequence: CASRLGGQGIYEQYF.

The chain employs TRBV4-2 and TRBJ2-7; possible D gene TRBD1, 5 bases. V was trimmed by 4 bases and J by 2 bases, leaving 15 bases between them. The CDR3 is 15 amino acids. CDR1 and CDR2 (germline): LGHNA, YNFKEQ. Written as DNA, the CDR3 is TGTGCCAGCAGCCCAACCTTGACAGAGCCCTACGAGCAGTACTTC. It encodes CASSPTLTEPYEQYF.

The chain recombines TRBV19 with TRBJ1-1, with a tentative D call TRBD1 (6 bases). V dropped 10 bases and J dropped 3 bases, with 15 bases sitting between them. Germline V gives CDR1 LNHDA, CDR2 SQIVND (reference sequence). This CDR3 comprises 13 residues. The CDR3 here is CATLSHRDTEAFF. CDR3 in DNA: TGTGCCACCCTGTCTCACAGGGACACTGAAGCTTTCTTT.

The chain employs TRBV30 and TRBJ1-6; no clear D gene. Trimming removed 0 bases at V and 9 bases at J, with 15 bases between. The V gene's germline CDR1 is GTSNPN and CDR2 SVGIG (reference sequence). This CDR3 is built from 15 residues. CDR3 in amino acids: CAWSVDEDGRSPLHF. CDR3 in DNA: TGTGCCTGGAGTGTGGATGAGGACGGGCGTTCACCCCTCCACTTT.

The CDR3 is CASSVDPVGIQYF. CDR3 sequence (DNA): TGTGCCAGCAGCGTAGACCCGGTGGGCATTCAGTACTTC. The chain has TRBV9 and TRBJ2-4; unclear D gene. Germline loops: CDR1 SGDLS, CDR2 YYNGEE. CDR3 length equals 13 residues. With 0 bases removed from V and 9 bases from J, the gap between germline ends came to 10 bases. Complete variable domain (other parts from reference TRBV9 and TRBJ2-4): DSGVTQTPKHLITATGQRVTLRCSPRSGDLSVYWYQQSLDQGLQFLIQYYNGEERAKGNILERFSAQQFPDLHSELNLSSLELGDSALYFCASSVDPVGIQYFGAGTRLSVL.